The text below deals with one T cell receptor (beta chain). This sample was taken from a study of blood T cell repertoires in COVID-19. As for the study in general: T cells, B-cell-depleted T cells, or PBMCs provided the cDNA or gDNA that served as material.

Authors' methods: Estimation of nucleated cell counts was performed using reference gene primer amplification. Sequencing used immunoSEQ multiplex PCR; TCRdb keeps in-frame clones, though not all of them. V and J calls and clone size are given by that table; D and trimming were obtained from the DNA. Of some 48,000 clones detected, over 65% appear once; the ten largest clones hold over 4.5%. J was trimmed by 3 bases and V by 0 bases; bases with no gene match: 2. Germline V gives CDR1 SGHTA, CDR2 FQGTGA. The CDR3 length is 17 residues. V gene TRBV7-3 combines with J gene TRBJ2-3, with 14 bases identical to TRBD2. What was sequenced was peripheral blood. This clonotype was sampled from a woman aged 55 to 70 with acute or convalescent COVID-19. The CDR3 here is CASSLTGTSGSTDTQYF. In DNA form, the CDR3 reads TGTGCCAGCAGCTTAACGGGGACTAGCGGGAGTACAGATACGCAGTATTTT.